Listed below are T cell receptor beta chains from one sample, sequenced in a study of identical twins. A single record per CDR3 protein comes from TCRdb applying MiXCR to the 5' RACE reads. Here the sample spans around 100,000 distinct CDR3 sequences, under 7% being singletons. Specimen: memory T cells sorted from blood. All receptors derive from a woman aged 45 to 65 in good health. Each CDR3 is given with its conserved first and last residue. The order of the fields is clone size, CDR3 length, D gene, V gene, J gene, CDR3 protein, CDR3 DNA. D genes are given only for firm matches. Size is omitted from some rows. Given values are once, few, many or a class for expanded clones.

NA	16	TRBD2	TRBV7-6	TRBJ2-1	CASSTIGLAGQNEQFF	TGTGCCAGCAGCACCATCGGACTAGCGGGGCAAAATGAGCAGTTCTTC
many	16	NA	TRBV12-3/TRBV12-4	TRBJ2-1	CASRPHTGASYNEQFF	TGTGCCAGCAGGCCGCACACCGGGGCTTCCTACAATGAGCAGTTCTTC
many	11	TRBD1	TRBV24-1	TRBJ2-1	CATSDRGTGFF	TGTGCCACCAGTGATAGGGGGACAGGGTTCTTC
many	14	NA	TRBV9	TRBJ2-5	CASSSRGGQETQYF	TGTGCCAGCAGCTCCCGAGGGGGTCAAGAGACCCAGTACTTC
few	13	TRBD1	TRBV19	TRBJ1-5	CASVTGINQPQHF	TGTGCCAGTGTGACAGGGATCAATCAGCCCCAGCATTTT
many	15	TRBD2	TRBV20-1	TRBJ2-7	CSARGLAGAAYEQYF	TGCAGTGCTAGAGGACTAGCGGGAGCTGCTTACGAGCAGTACTTC
few	11	NA	TRBV2	TRBJ2-1	CASRAGREQFF	TGTGCCAGCAGAGCAGGGCGTGAGCAGTTCTTC
many	13	NA	TRBV29-1	TRBJ1-2	CSVEGQGYYGYTF	TGCAGCGTTGAAGGGCAGGGTTACTATGGCTACACCTTC
NA	15	TRBD2	TRBV10-3	TRBJ2-3	CATRPSGASTDTQYF	TGTGCCACCCGACCCAGCGGGGCTAGCACAGATACGCAGTATTTT
few	13	NA	TRBV7-8	TRBJ1-6	CASSRGGESPLHF	TGTGCCAGCAGTCGGGGAGGGGAATCACCCCTCCACTTT
many	16	NA	TRBV12-3/TRBV12-4	TRBJ2-2	CASRSGWGAGTGELFF	TGTGCCAGCAGATCAGGTTGGGGGGCGGGCACCGGGGAGCTGTTTTTT
few	16	TRBD2	TRBV6-1	TRBJ2-1	CASSEAPSGSYNEQFF	TGTGCCAGCAGCGAAGCCCCTAGCGGGAGTTACAATGAGCAGTTCTTC
few	13	NA	TRBV12-5	TRBJ2-1	CASEGGNGNEQFF	TGTGCTAGTGAAGGAGGGAATGGCAATGAGCAGTTCTTC
NA	13	NA	TRBV13	TRBJ2-7	CASSLEGLYEQYF	TGTGCCAGCAGCTTAGAAGGGCTCTACGAGCAGTACTTC
many	11	NA	TRBV12-3/TRBV12-4	TRBJ1-2	CASSLKVGYTF	TGTGCCAGCAGTTTAAAGGTTGGCTACACCTTC
many	16	TRBD2	TRBV15	TRBJ2-7	CATKESEAGESSEQYF	TGTGCCACCAAAGAGAGCGAGGCGGGAGAATCGAGCGAGCAGTACTTC
NA	15	NA	TRBV6-6	TRBJ2-3	CASSYGGDGPDTQYF	TGTGCCAGCAGTTATGGTGGGGACGGTCCAGATACGCAGTATTTT
few	15	NA	TRBV4-2	TRBJ1-3	CASSQTTSSGNTIYF	TGTGCCAGCAGCCAAACAACGAGCTCTGGAAACACCATATATTTT
many	14	NA	TRBV20-1	TRBJ1-1	CSAKGPTTVTEAFF	TGCAGTGCTAAGGGACCGACGACGGTCACTGAAGCTTTCTTT
many	15	NA	TRBV5-1	TRBJ2-2	CASKIRTGNTGELFF	TGCGCCAGCAAAATAAGGACCGGGAACACCGGGGAGCTGTTTTTT
NA	14	NA	TRBV11-2	TRBJ2-1	CASSLDGLVDEQFF	TGTGCCAGCAGCTTGGATGGCTTGGTCGATGAGCAGTTCTTC
many	13	TRBD2	TRBV10-3	TRBJ2-1	CASTPSGRNEQFF	TGTGCCTCCACCCCCTCCGGGAGGAATGAGCAGTTCTTC
many	16	NA	TRBV6-5	TRBJ1-1	CASSSRTGTGGGEAFF	TGTGCCAGCAGCTCCAGGACCGGGACGGGGGGTGGTGAAGCTTTCTTT
many	14	TRBD1	TRBV19	TRBJ2-5	CASRGEGQGATQYF	TGTGCCAGTCGGGGCGAAGGACAGGGCGCGACCCAGTACTTC
many	15	NA	TRBV2	TRBJ1-2	CASSEENGLGYGYTF	TGTGCCAGCAGTGAAGAAAACGGCCTAGGCTATGGCTACACCTTC
few	15	TRBD2	TRBV7-2	TRBJ2-5	CASSRRAGAGETQYF	TGTGCCAGCAGCCGCCGAGCGGGAGCGGGGGAGACCCAGTACTTC
NA	15	NA	TRBV19	TRBJ2-1	CASSIGARTYNEQFF	TGTGCCAGTAGTATAGGGGCTAGAACCTACAATGAGCAGTTCTTC
many	14	NA	TRBV7-2	TRBJ2-3	CASSLSAGTDTQYF	TGTGCCAGCAGCTTAAGTGCAGGAACAGATACGCAGTATTTT
NA	12	NA	TRBV19	TRBJ2-2	CASNRDTGELFF	TGTGCCAGTAATCGGGACACCGGGGAGCTGTTTTTT
many	17	TRBD2	TRBV12-3/TRBV12-4	TRBJ2-5	CASTTRGLAGGGETQYF	TGTGCCAGCACTACACGGGGGCTAGCGGGAGGGGGGGAGACCCAGTACTTC
many	13	NA	TRBV20-1	TRBJ2-3	CSARAGLTDTQYF	TGCAGTGCTAGAGCGGGCCTCACAGATACGCAGTATTTT
many	13	NA	TRBV15	TRBJ2-5	CATGVTGRETQYF	TGTGCCACCGGGGTGACCGGTCGGGAGACCCAGTACTTC
many	13	TRBD2	TRBV11-2	TRBJ2-3	CASSLAGGMEKYF	TGTGCCAGCAGCTTAGCGGGAGGAATGGAGAAGTATTTT
NA	14	TRBD1	TRBV4-1	TRBJ2-5	CASSPQGGKETQYF	TGCGCCAGCAGCCCACAGGGGGGTAAAGAGACCCAGTACTTC
many	17	TRBD2	TRBV3-1	TRBJ2-5	CASKLAGAPGRAETQYF	TGTGCCAGCAAACTAGCGGGAGCCCCGGGCCGAGCAGAGACCCAGTACTTC
many	15	NA	TRBV12-3/TRBV12-4	TRBJ2-1	CASSKNGKLYNEQFF	TGTGCCAGCAGTAAGAACGGGAAGCTCTACAATGAGCAGTTCTTC
many	13	NA	TRBV2	TRBJ2-7	CASRMADPYEQYF	TGTGCCAGCAGAATGGCTGACCCCTACGAGCAGTACTTC
few	16	TRBD2	TRBV10-3	TRBJ2-5	CAISDWEREGRETQYF	TGTGCCATCAGTGATTGGGAGCGGGAGGGCCGAGAGACCCAGTACTTC
many	15	NA	TRBV5-1	TRBJ2-1	CASSNTEIKPNEQFF	TGCGCCAGCAGCAATACAGAAATAAAACCCAATGAGCAGTTCTTC
many	15	TRBD1	TRBV6-1	TRBJ2-5	CASSEEGQGRETQYF	TGTGCCAGCAGTGAAGAGGGACAGGGCCGGGAGACCCAGTACTTC
NA	14	TRBD2	TRBV2	TRBJ2-5	CASSEREGQETQYF	TGTGCCAGCAGTGAACGGGAGGGCCAAGAGACCCAGTACTTC
many	15	NA	TRBV20-1	TRBJ2-2	CSAREQGTPTGELFF	TGCAGTGCTAGAGAGCAGGGGACCCCAACCGGGGAGCTGTTTTTT
many	10	NA	TRBV7-9	TRBJ1-1	CASGEVAAFF	TGTGCCAGCGGGGAAGTTGCGGCTTTCTTT
few	17	NA	TRBV3-1	TRBJ2-1	CASSQDPVAAGWNEQFF	TGTGCCAGCAGCCAAGACCCGGTCGCGGCGGGGTGGAATGAGCAGTTCTTC
many	12	NA	TRBV2	TRBJ2-7	CASRDYSYEQYF	TGTGCCAGCAGGGACTACTCCTACGAGCAGTACTTC
many	15	NA	TRBV5-1	TRBJ1-2	CASSLGLQPYYGYTF	TGCGCCAGCAGCTTGGGGCTCCAACCATACTATGGCTACACCTTC